This T cell receptor (beta chain) stems from a study of T cells expressing NK-cell markers. Following a re-call of the 5' RACE reads, TCRdb has one entry per CDR3 protein and lacks DNA. The sample has hundreds of thousands of distinct CDR3 sequences; the top ten hold 3% to 4.5%. Germline CDR1 SQVTM, CDR2 ANQGSEA. The CDR3 covers 11 residues. This clonotype originated in a man between 18 and 29 years old in good health. Sequencing was done on a sample of blood T cells: a sorted CD56 or NKG2C T cell subset, CD4+ or CD8+ T cells, or bulk PBMC T cells (not recorded which). The chain is built from TRBV29-1 and TRBJ2-7. The CDR3: CSLQSGDEQYF.